This note documents a single T cell receptor (beta chain) sequence. This record comes from a study of Tregs in tolerant kidney transplant recipients. Trimming pared 7 bases from V and 4 bases from J, leaving 13 bases between. Germline values: CDR1 SQVTM, CDR2 ANQGSEA. This CDR3 has 12 residues. Here immunoSEQ multiplex PCR was the method, and the copy in TCRdb shows in-frame clones only, minus some. Here the sample spans 110,000 or so clones, nearly 90% being singletons. The chain employs TRBV29-1 and TRBJ1-1, with a weak D call TRBD1 (5 bases). The starting material was CD4+ T cells from blood, obtained before the transplant. The TCR comes from a human donor who received a combined kidney and bone marrow transplant. The chain's CDR3 is CSAGGLGTEAFF. The CDR3 region has the DNA TGCAGCGCTGGGGGGTTGGGCACTGAAGCTTTCTTT.